This T cell receptor beta chain was captured in a study of T cells in Graves' hyperthyroidism and ophthalmopathy. Study context: The blood sample was taken at first diagnosis, before treatment began. Study-wide findings and caveats: Blood also contained most expanded thyroid clonotypes above 0.001.

There are 12 residues in the CDR3. CDR1 is SNHLY, CDR2 FYNNEI, per germline. The ends lost 7 bases at V and 4 bases at J; junction bases unmatched: 1. As regards this clonotype: Its specificity is unknown.

TCR beta CDR3 sequences were amplified from RNA transcripts. When the TCR CDR3 underwent first-round RT-PCR, the HTBI primer set was used. TCRdb re-derived calls from the multiplex PCR reads in MiXCR, one entry per CDR3 protein. The table records 330,000 or so distinct CDR3 sequences, approximately 18% of them present only once. A NOSPECS grade of at least 4, a Clinical Activity Score of at least 3 and duration under 3 months were recorded in ophthalmopathy patients. Input material: blood. This TCR came from a man aged 45-65 years with Graves' ophthalmopathy. The chain couples TRBV2 to TRBJ2-3; 8 nucleotides match TRBD1. In DNA form, the CDR3 reads TGTGCCAGCAACAGGGGGGCAGATACGCAGTATTTT. This translates into CASNRGADTQYF.